The rows below give T cell receptor beta chains drawn from one sample of a study of Graves' ophthalmopathy and Graves' hyperthyroidism. One entry per CDR3 protein, called by TCRdb with MiXCR from the multiplex PCR reads. The sample has around 1.1 million distinct CDR3 sequences; about 40% are singletons. Material for sequencing was peripheral blood or thyroid tissue (not recorded which). These receptors originate from an adult man with Graves' hyperthyroidism. Each CDR3 is given without its conserved first and last residue. The size field is filled for only some rows; it gives once, few, many or a size class.

V gene: TRBV6-5
J gene: TRBJ1-1
clone size: NA
CDR3 protein: ASSSSSHPVNTEAF

V gene: TRBV20-1
J gene: TRBJ1-1
clone size: NA
CDR3 protein: SAKQQGVDTEAF

V gene: TRBV20-1
J gene: TRBJ2-2
clone size: many
CDR3 protein: SAYPIETNTGELF

V gene: TRBV20-1
J gene: TRBJ2-5
clone size: NA
CDR3 protein: SARGVTGVSETQY

V gene: TRBV5-1
J gene: TRBJ2-7
clone size: NA
CDR3 protein: ASSLDSNPRPDEQY

V gene: TRBV20-1
J gene: TRBJ1-5
clone size: many
CDR3 protein: SAPGTGLGYGNQPQH

V gene: TRBV2
J gene: TRBJ2-7
clone size: NA
CDR3 protein: AIKAVYLYEQY

V gene: TRBV10-2
J gene: TRBJ1-5
clone size: NA
CDR3 protein: ASSEAGGWDQPQH

V gene: TRBV2
J gene: TRBJ2-7
clone size: many
CDR3 protein: ATVSWTGGRYEQY

V gene: TRBV5-1
J gene: TRBJ1-6
clone size: many
CDR3 protein: ASSLETGGGSPLH

V gene: TRBV12-3/TRBV12-4
J gene: TRBJ1-5
clone size: NA
CDR3 protein: ASSLSAQGLNQPQH

V gene: TRBV10-3
J gene: TRBJ1-5
clone size: many
CDR3 protein: AIRPGTNQPQH

V gene: TRBV4-2
J gene: TRBJ1-2
clone size: many
CDR3 protein: ASSQDQLTNYGYT

V gene: TRBV6-6
J gene: TRBJ1-5
clone size: NA
CDR3 protein: ASRRTGPQH

V gene: TRBV9
J gene: TRBJ1-1
clone size: few
CDR3 protein: ASSAKGAGTNTEAF

V gene: TRBV7-2
J gene: TRBJ2-5
clone size: NA
CDR3 protein: ASRSVWAETQY

V gene: TRBV15
J gene: TRBJ2-1
clone size: NA
CDR3 protein: ATSRGGENNEQF

V gene: TRBV7-2
J gene: TRBJ2-3
clone size: NA
CDR3 protein: ASTPTATDTQY

V gene: TRBV9
J gene: TRBJ1-5
clone size: few
CDR3 protein: ASSADPASNQPQH

V gene: TRBV20-1
J gene: TRBJ2-5
clone size: NA
CDR3 protein: SARPQGGETQY

V gene: TRBV7-7
J gene: TRBJ1-1
clone size: NA
CDR3 protein: ASRQEIVRTGAF

V gene: TRBV10-3
J gene: TRBJ2-5
clone size: many
CDR3 protein: AIRETSSGLETQY

V gene: TRBV29-1
J gene: TRBJ1-1
clone size: NA
CDR3 protein: SVEDTAGRGEAF

V gene: TRBV7-7
J gene: TRBJ2-5
clone size: once
CDR3 protein: ASSLSPPTQY

V gene: TRBV15
J gene: TRBJ1-2
clone size: many
CDR3 protein: ATSRAWEDGYT

V gene: TRBV28
J gene: TRBJ2-5
clone size: few
CDR3 protein: ASSPNTIGETQY

V gene: TRBV29-1
J gene: TRBJ2-5
clone size: few
CDR3 protein: SVEEVIEGGHQETQY

V gene: TRBV13
J gene: TRBJ2-7
clone size: NA
CDR3 protein: ASSKTPTGRDEQY

V gene: TRBV7-2
J gene: TRBJ1-5
clone size: many
CDR3 protein: ASSSSGGTGSQPQH

V gene: TRBV10-3
J gene: TRBJ2-7
clone size: few
CDR3 protein: AISPLGGKSYEQY

V gene: TRBV20-1
J gene: TRBJ2-7
clone size: NA
CDR3 protein: SARTASGRNYEQY

V gene: TRBV12-3/TRBV12-4
J gene: TRBJ1-5
clone size: few
CDR3 protein: ASSFNEGQPQH

V gene: TRBV10-3
J gene: TRBJ1-1
clone size: NA
CDR3 protein: ASRDPKSKAF

V gene: TRBV10-3
J gene: TRBJ2-2
clone size: NA
CDR3 protein: AISREIRLEGELF

V gene: TRBV12-3/TRBV12-4
J gene: TRBJ1-5
clone size: NA
CDR3 protein: ASRQDRAQPQH

V gene: TRBV11-2
J gene: TRBJ2-5
clone size: NA
CDR3 protein: ASSFRGRETQC

V gene: TRBV6-6
J gene: TRBJ1-3
clone size: few
CDR3 protein: ASRPGQAGNTIY

V gene: TRBV20-1
J gene: TRBJ1-4
clone size: NA
CDR3 protein: SARDRSRTTNEKLF

V gene: TRBV7-9
J gene: TRBJ1-1
clone size: NA
CDR3 protein: ASSFVSTEAF

V gene: TRBV7-2
J gene: TRBJ1-6
clone size: many
CDR3 protein: ASSPLRVQFNSPLH

V gene: TRBV29-1
J gene: TRBJ2-7
clone size: many
CDR3 protein: SVGGTSGFYEQY

V gene: TRBV10-3
J gene: TRBJ1-1
clone size: NA
CDR3 protein: ASSPQHTEAF

V gene: TRBV2
J gene: TRBJ2-5
clone size: NA
CDR3 protein: ASSEPPSDEGGETQY

V gene: TRBV18
J gene: TRBJ2-7
clone size: NA
CDR3 protein: ASSPAGQFYEQY

V gene: TRBV20-1
J gene: TRBJ1-1
clone size: NA
CDR3 protein: SAKSVVGRANTEAF

V gene: TRBV12-3/TRBV12-4
J gene: TRBJ1-5
clone size: NA
CDR3 protein: ASSLPRQGASNQPQH

V gene: TRBV27
J gene: TRBJ2-7
clone size: NA
CDR3 protein: ASSSKNSYEQY

V gene: TRBV9
J gene: TRBJ1-1
clone size: NA
CDR3 protein: ASSQESWDNTEAF

V gene: TRBV11-1
J gene: TRBJ1-2
clone size: NA
CDR3 protein: ASSTIGGAYKFGYT

V gene: TRBV29-1
J gene: TRBJ1-2
clone size: NA
CDR3 protein: SFEGPPRGGYT

V gene: TRBV6-6
J gene: TRBJ1-2
clone size: many
CDR3 protein: ASRGNYGYT

V gene: TRBV9
J gene: TRBJ2-5
clone size: many
CDR3 protein: ASSVVKTGIETQY